The 14 T cell receptor beta chains in this list originate from one sample, sequenced in a study of human T cells and chemical hapten exposure. Time point given: patch test 1, 2 weeks after DPC sensitization. Treatment reported: therapeutic diphenylcyclopropenone sensitization with weekly scalp DPC. TCRdb fed the RACE reads into MiXCR, producing one record per CDR3 protein. The table includes tens of thousands of distinct CDR3 sequences, 9.3% detected once. This specimen was whole blood, taken in connection with sensitization to the hapten diphenylcyclopropenone (DPC). These receptors originate from a woman aged 40 to 50 with alopecia areata. Some clones in this sample may be carry-over from other donors' samples.

This clonotype came up once. The rearrangement links TRBV11-2 to TRBJ2-5; D possibly corresponds to TRBD1 (5 bases). V lost 7 bases and J 2 bases, leaving 11 bases between the germline ends. Germline lookup yields CDR1 SGHAT and CDR2 FQNNGV. The CDR3 loop spans 13 amino acids. The CDR3 DNA sequence: TGTGCCAGCACCCGGACATTTCAAGAGACCCAGTACTTC. Translation: CASTRTFQETQYF.

The V gene is TRBV9, the J gene TRBJ2-3; a possible D gene is TRBD1 (5 bases). Trimming stripped 0 bases from V and 13 bases from J, with 18 bases between. Germline V gives CDR1 SGDLS, CDR2 YYNGEE. This CDR3 is 14 amino acids long. This CDR3 is CASSVEGFGAVEYF. The DNA for the CDR3 is TGTGCCAGCAGCGTAGAAGGCTTTGGGGCGGTTGAGTATTTT.

The CDR3 protein is CASRNRQANSYEQYF. CDR3 bases: TGTGCCAGCAGGAATAGACAGGCCAACTCCTACGAGCAGTACTTC. The genes are TRBV6-6 and TRBJ2-7, with TRBD1 as a possible D gene (6 bases). V was pared by 6 bases and J by 0 bases, with 15 bases between. The CDR3 spans 15 residues. The V gene's germline CDR1 is MNHNY and CDR2 SVGAGI (reference sequence).

This clonotype has a count of ten or more. This chain links TRBV14 with TRBJ2-5; the D is unclear. Per germline, CDR1 SGHDN and CDR2 FVKESK. The CDR3 has 13 residues. The V and J ends lost 3 bases and 4 bases respectively, with 9 bases between them. The CDR3 loop reads CASSHPPAETQYF. For the CDR3, the DNA is TGTGCCAGCAGCCACCCCCCGGCAGAGACCCAGTACTTC.

The rearrangement joins TRBV29-1 to TRBJ2-4; D remains ambiguous. Germline values: CDR1 SQVTM, CDR2 ANQGSEA. V was cut by 7 bases and J by 5 bases, with 9 bases left in between. The length of the CDR3 is 11 residues. Here the CDR3 DNA reads TGCAGCGCTGTCCGGGAAAACATTCAGTACTTC. Protein product: CSAVRENIQYF.

This clonotype occurred many times. V and J are TRBV6-2 or TRBV6-3 and TRBJ2-5; 8 bases agree with TRBD1. Germline V gene sequence: CDR1 MNHEY, CDR2 SVGEGT. The CDR3 length is 14 residues. After removal of 7 bases from V and 4 bases from J, the junction contained 8 bases not matched to a gene. The CDR3 protein is CASNRDRIAETQYF. DNA of the CDR3: TGTGCCAGCAACCGGGACAGGATAGCAGAGACCCAGTACTTC.

This clonotype was seen at least ten times. The genes are TRBV7-3 and TRBJ2-3, with 8 nucleotides matching TRBD1. The J segment lost 1 base and the V segment lost 1 base, leaving 13 bases of the junction unmatched. Germline CDR1 reads SGHTA; CDR2 reads FQGTGA. The CDR3 loop spans 19 amino acids. The CDR3 here is CASSLKGVSGTGGTDTQYF. Here the CDR3 DNA reads TGTGCCAGCAGCTTAAAGGGTGTTAGTGGGACAGGAGGCACAGATACGCAGTATTTT.

V is TRBV2 and J is TRBJ2-2; no clear D gene. Germline assignment: CDR1 SNHLY and CDR2 FYNNEI. V was trimmed by 7 bases and J by 0 bases, leaving 12 bases between them. The CDR3 runs to 15 residues. The CDR3 DNA reads as TGTGCCAGCAAGGCAGCAAATGCGAACACCGGGGAGCTGTTTTTT. Translating gives CASKAANANTGELFF.

This clonotype appeared a few times. This chain connects TRBV28 to TRBJ2-7; D is uncertain. The CDR3 has 14 residues. V was pared by 5 bases and J by 3 bases, with 14 bases between. Germline CDR1 is MDHEN and CDR2 is SYDVKM. CDR3 residues: CASSPSYQSYEQYF. CDR3 nucleotide sequence: TGTGCCAGCAGTCCTAGTTACCAAAGCTACGAGCAGTACTTC.

This clonotype was recorded at least ten times. The chain has TRBV6-1 and TRBJ1-1; D not certain. Germline lookup yields CDR1 MNHNS and CDR2 SASEGT. The CDR3 length is 12 residues. Trimming removed 7 bases from V and 6 bases from J, with 12 bases in between. This CDR3 is CASIQRPAEAFF. The CDR3 DNA reads as TGTGCCAGCATCCAAAGACCCGCTGAAGCTTTCTTT.

This chain joins TRBV3-1 and TRBJ1-1; D call uncertain. The length of the CDR3 is 14 residues. V lost 1 base and J 1 base, leaving 7 bases between the germline ends. The germline gives CDR1 LGHDT, CDR2 YNNKEL (reference sequence). The chain's CDR3 is CASSQGRANTEAFF. The CDR3 DNA reads TGTGCCAGCAGCCAAGGGAGGGCGAACACTGAAGCTTTCTTT.

This clonotype has a count of ten or more. The chain employs TRBV29-1 and TRBJ2-7; tentatively, D is TRBD1 (6 bases). Trimming took 1 base from V and 2 from J, leaving 12 bases between them. This CDR3 has 14 residues. The germline gives CDR1 SQVTM, CDR2 ANQGSEA. The CDR3 bases are TGCAGCGTTGAAGGCGTGGACAGTACCTACGAGCAGTACTTC. As protein: CSVEGVDSTYEQYF.

This clonotype came up many times. CDR3: CASSGVYRNTEAFF. CDR3 nucleotides: TGTGCCAGCAGTGGGGTATACCGGAACACTGAAGCTTTCTTT. The chain combines TRBV2 with TRBJ1-1; D is unresolved. The V gene's germline CDR1 is SNHLY and CDR2 FYNNEI. This CDR3 has 14 amino acids. Trimming cost V 4 bases and J 1 base, with 10 bases left between them. Complete variable domain (other parts from reference TRBV2 and TRBJ1-1): EPEVTQTPSHQVTQMGQEVILRCVPISNHLYFYWYRQILGQKVEFLVSFYNNEISEKSEIFDDQFSVERPDGSNFTLKIRSTKLEDSAMYFCASSGVYRNTEAFFGQGTRLTVV.

This clonotype has at least ten counts. The chain links TRBV7-2 to TRBJ1-2; D is perhaps TRBD1 (6 bases). This CDR3 region has 17 residues. The V end was cut by 7 bases, the J end by 5 bases, with 26 bases between. Germline CDR1 SGHTA, CDR2 FQGNSA. The CDR3 DNA reads TGTGCCAGCACCTTCGATTTTAGTCAGGGGCCCCTTTATGGCTACACCTTC. Amino acids: CASTFDFSQGPLYGYTF.